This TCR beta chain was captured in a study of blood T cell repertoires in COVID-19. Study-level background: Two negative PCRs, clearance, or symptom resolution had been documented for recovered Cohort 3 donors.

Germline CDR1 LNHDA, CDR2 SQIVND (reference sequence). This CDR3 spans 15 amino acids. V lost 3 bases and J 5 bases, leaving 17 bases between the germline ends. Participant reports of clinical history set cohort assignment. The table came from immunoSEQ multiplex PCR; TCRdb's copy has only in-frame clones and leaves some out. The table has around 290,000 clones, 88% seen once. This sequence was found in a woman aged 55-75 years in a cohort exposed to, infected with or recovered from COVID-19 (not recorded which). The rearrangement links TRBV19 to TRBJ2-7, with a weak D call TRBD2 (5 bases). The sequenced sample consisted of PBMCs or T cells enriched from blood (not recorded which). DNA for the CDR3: TGTGCCAGTAGTATGAGCCGGACTCCGGGTGACGAGCAGTACTTC. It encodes CASSMSRTPGDEQYF.